Presented here are 2 T cell receptor beta chains from one specimen sequenced in a study of siplizumab effects on memory and regulatory T cells. Method: immunoSEQ multiplex PCR; TCRdb's copy keeps in-frame clones and lacks some. The table includes roughly 100,000 clones, approximately 94% detected once. The material sequenced was CD4+ T cells sorted from blood. All receptors derive from a human donor in good health.

The rearrangement uses TRBV10-3 and TRBJ1-2; D is perhaps TRBD1 (5 bases). Per the germline V gene, CDR1 is ENHRY and CDR2 is SYGVKD. The CDR3 is made up of 16 amino acids. V was shortened by 6 bases and J by 5 bases, with 22 bases between the two germline ends. CDR3 sequence: CAIRNVQGDGLYGYTF. The CDR3 DNA reads TGTGCCATCAGGAACGTGCAAGGGGATGGATTGTATGGCTACACCTTC.

This rearrangement joins TRBV5-4 to TRBJ1-6; D unclear. Germline CDR1 SGHNT, CDR2 YYREEE (reference sequence). V lost 0 bases, J lost 7 bases, and 5 bases lay in between. The CDR3 runs to 13 residues. CDR3 sequence reads: CASSLGGNSPLHF. The CDR3 coding sequence is TGTGCCAGCAGCTTGGGAGGGAATTCACCCCTCCACTTT.